The 10 T cell receptor beta chains in this list originate from one sample, sequenced in a study of beta chain features in type 1 diabetes. Whole-study findings and limits: Type 1 diabetes patients had moderately but significantly shorter TCRB CDR3s in all four CD4+ subsets.

No antigens are known for them. Reverse transcription of all isolated RNA meant that expressed TCRB transcripts were sequenced. The data were produced by immunoSEQ multiplex PCR, yet TCRdb's version contains in-frame clones alone and is incomplete. The data contain about 370,000 clones, around 9.6% of them singletons. Input material: central memory CD4+ T cells from blood. The source of these receptors is a young man with type 1 diabetes.

The J gene is TRBJ2-3, the V gene TRBV5-1, with D perhaps TRBD1 or TRBD2 (5 bases each). The CDR3 has 15 amino acids. Trimming left V 4 bases short and J 11 bases short, with 23 bases between. From germline, CDR1 is SGHRS and CDR2 YFSETQ. CDR3 in DNA: TGCGCCAGCAGCCTCGCGTTGGGGGAGCTTGTACGGCAGTATTTT. Translated, it gives CASSLALGELVRQYF.

This clone was seen only a few times. The rearrangement links TRBV19 to TRBJ2-1, with TRBD2 matching 9 bases. Germline CDR1 reads LNHDA; CDR2 reads SQIVND (reference sequence). Trimming removed 1 base from V and 7 bases from J; junction bases left unmatched: 11. The CDR3 totals 17 residues. CDR3 nucleotides: TGTGCCAGTAGTATAGCAGGCGTAGGCGGGAGGGTTAATGAGCAGTTCTTC. This encodes CASSIAGVGGRVNEQFF. Drawing the rest from reference TRBV19 and TRBJ2-1, the complete variable domain is DGGITQSPKYLFRKEGQNVTLSCEQNLNHDAMYWYRQDPGQGLRLIYYSQIVNDFQKGDIAEGYSVSREKKESFPLTVTSAQKNPTAFYLCASSIAGVGGRVNEQFFGPGTRLTVL.

This clone was observed a few times. This chain links TRBV7-9 with TRBJ1-3; possible D gene TRBD1, 5 bases. The length of the CDR3 is 15 residues. Germline loops: CDR1 SEHNR, CDR2 FQNEAQ (reference sequence). Between the trimmed V and J ends, which lost 5 bases and 0 bases, there was a span of 11 bases. Here the CDR3 DNA reads TGTGCCAGCAGCGCAAGGGGAAGCTCTGGAAACACCATATATTTT. This sequence encodes CASSARGSSGNTIYF.

The chain links TRBV4-1 to TRBJ1-5; 8 bases are a match to TRBD1. The CDR3 runs to 14 residues. The germline V gene encodes CDR1 MGHRA and CDR2 YSYEKL. V shed 3 bases and J 8 bases; nucleotides not matched to a gene: 6. This CDR3 reads CASSQDRAGKPQHF. The CDR3 coding sequence is TGCGCCAGCAGCCAGGACAGGGCTGGAAAGCCCCAGCATTTT.

This clone appeared a few times. The chain links TRBV21-1 to TRBJ2-5; TRBD1 is taken as the D call from the table, unchecked against the DNA. The end of the DNA aligns better with TRBJ2-7, so the J call may be wrong. TRBV21-1 has pseudogene status. The CDR3 length is 17 residues. The CDR3 loop is CASSRDRPPSSSYEQYF. In DNA form, the CDR3 reads TGTGCCAGCAGTCGCGACAGGCCACCTTCGAGCTCCTACGAGCAGTACTTC.

The V call is TRBV11-3, the J call TRBJ2-7; either TRBD1 or TRBD2 may supply D (5 bases each). CDR3 length: 14 residues. Trimming took 4 bases from V and 6 from J, leaving 16 bases between them. CDR1 is SGHNT and CDR2 is YENEEA in the germline V gene. DNA for the CDR3: TGTGCCAGCAGCTATGGGGGTTCGGTAAGCGAGCAGTACTTC. Its protein is CASSYGGSVSEQYF.

This clone was counted a few times. V and J are TRBV30 and TRBJ2-2; D unclear. Trimming cost V 5 bases and J 4 bases, with 8 bases left between them. The germline CDR1 and CDR2 sequences are GTSNPN and SVGIG (reference sequence). CDR3 length: 12 amino acids. CDR3 loop: CAWGRATGELFF. CDR3 sequence (DNA): TGTGCCTGGGGTAGGGCCACCGGGGAGCTGTTTTTT.

V is TRBV2 and J is TRBJ2-5; 9 nucleotides line up with TRBD2. The CDR3 is 15 amino acids. V gave up 0 bases and J gave up 5 bases; unmatched junction bases: 4. Germline V gene sequence: CDR1 SNHLY, CDR2 FYNNEI. CDR3 sequence (DNA): TGTGCCAGCAGTGAAGCGCGGGAGGGTAGGGAGACCCAGTACTTC. Protein product: CASSEAREGRETQYF.

The V call is TRBV7-2, the J call TRBJ2-7, with D maybe TRBD1 (6 bases). The CDR3 covers 13 residues. The germline CDR1 and CDR2 sequences are SGHTA and FQGNSA. V was shortened by 7 bases and J by 5 bases, with 15 bases between the two germline ends. CDR3: CASNSFKGDEQYF. The CDR3 DNA reads as TGTGCCAGCAACTCCTTCAAGGGGGACGAGCAGTACTTC.

V usage is TRBV30 and J usage is TRBJ2-6; D is perhaps TRBD1 (5 bases). V lost 3 bases, J lost 1 base, and 7 bases lay in between. This CDR3 has 14 residues. The germline gives CDR1 GTSNPN, CDR2 SVGIG (reference sequence). This chain's CDR3 is CAWSAGSGANVLTF. As DNA, the CDR3 is TGTGCCTGGAGCGCAGGGTCTGGGGCCAACGTCCTGACTTTC.